These 5 T cell receptor beta chains were sequenced from one sample in a study of blood T cell repertoires in COVID-19. This table comes from immunoSEQ multiplex PCR, and its TCRdb copy is limited to in-frame clones, with some not included. Counted here are about 170,000 clones, approximately 82% occurring once; the ten biggest clones make up around 20%. Source material: peripheral blood. The receptors come from a woman in her 70s who had recovered from COVID-19.

This clone occurred a few times. This chain connects TRBV19 to TRBJ1-1; D not resolved. Germline CDR1 reads LNHDA; CDR2 reads SQIVND (reference sequence). Trimming pared 3 bases from V and 1 base from J, leaving 6 bases between. This CDR3 contains 13 residues. The CDR3: CASSMYRNTEAFF. The DNA of the CDR3 is TGTGCCAGTAGTATGTACAGGAACACTGAAGCTTTCTTT.

This clone has a handful of counts. This CDR3 reads CASSSHGGFGQPQHF. The DNA of the CDR3 is TGTGCCAGCAGCTCCCACGGGGGGTTCGGTCAGCCCCAGCATTTT. This chain links TRBV7-8 with TRBJ1-5; possible D gene TRBD1, 5 bases. Germline lookup yields CDR1 SGHVS and CDR2 FQNEAQ. V was trimmed by 4 bases and J by 6 bases, leaving 16 bases between them. The CDR3 totals 15 residues.

This clone was seen a few times. V is TRBV7-2 and J is TRBJ2-5, with a weak D call TRBD2 (6 bases). Germline CDR1 is SGHTA and CDR2 is FQGNSA. Trimming stripped 4 bases from V and 0 bases from J, with 12 bases between. The CDR3 extends over 15 amino acids. CDR3 protein: CASSSSRDYQETQYF. CDR3 coding DNA: TGTGCCAGCAGCTCCTCGAGGGACTACCAAGAGACCCAGTACTTC.

The genes are TRBV9 and TRBJ2-2; 14 positions match TRBD2. Looked up from germline, CDR1 is SGDLS and CDR2 is YYNGEE. V was clipped by 1 base and J by 2 bases; unmatched bases: 4. The CDR3 is 18 amino acids. DNA of the CDR3: TGTGCCAGCAGCGTAAGGGGACTAGCGGGGGACAACACCGGGGAGCTGTTTTTT. It codes for CASSVRGLAGDNTGELFF.

The rearrangement joins TRBV19 to TRBJ2-1; TRBD2 matches 7 bases. Germline V gene data show CDR1 as LNHDA and CDR2 as SQIVND (reference sequence). V was clipped by 3 bases and J by 4 bases; unmatched bases: 9. This CDR3 spans 16 amino acids. This CDR3 reads CASSMGAGAAYNEQFF. The CDR3 nucleotides are TGTGCCAGTAGTATGGGTGCGGGAGCTGCTTACAATGAGCAGTTCTTC.